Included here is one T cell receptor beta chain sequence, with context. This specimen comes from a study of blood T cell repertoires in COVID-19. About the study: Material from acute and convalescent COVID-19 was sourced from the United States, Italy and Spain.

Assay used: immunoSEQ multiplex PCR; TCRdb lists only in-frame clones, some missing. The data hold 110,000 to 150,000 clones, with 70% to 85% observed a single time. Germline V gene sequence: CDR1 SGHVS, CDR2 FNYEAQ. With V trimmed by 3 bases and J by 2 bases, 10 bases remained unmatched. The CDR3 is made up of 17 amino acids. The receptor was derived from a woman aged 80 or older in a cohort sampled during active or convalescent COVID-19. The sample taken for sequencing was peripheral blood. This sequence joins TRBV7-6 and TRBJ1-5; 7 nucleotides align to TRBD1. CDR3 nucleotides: TGTGCCAGCAGCTTGGACCAGGGGGTTAGGGGCAATCAGCCCCAGCATTTT. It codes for CASSLDQGVRGNQPQHF.